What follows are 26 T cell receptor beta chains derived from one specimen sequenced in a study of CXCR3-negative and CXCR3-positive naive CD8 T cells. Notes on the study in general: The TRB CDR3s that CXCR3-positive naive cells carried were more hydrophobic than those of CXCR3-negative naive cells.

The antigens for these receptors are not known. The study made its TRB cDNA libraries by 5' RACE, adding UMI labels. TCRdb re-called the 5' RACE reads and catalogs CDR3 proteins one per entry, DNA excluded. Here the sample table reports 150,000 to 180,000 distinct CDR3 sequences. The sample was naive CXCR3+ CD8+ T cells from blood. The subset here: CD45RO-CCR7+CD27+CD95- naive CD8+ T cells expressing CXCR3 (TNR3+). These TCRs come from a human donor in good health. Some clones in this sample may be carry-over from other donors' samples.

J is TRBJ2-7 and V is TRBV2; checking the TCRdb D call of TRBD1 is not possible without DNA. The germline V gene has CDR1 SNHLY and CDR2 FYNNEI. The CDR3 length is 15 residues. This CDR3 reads CASSREGGGPYEQYF.

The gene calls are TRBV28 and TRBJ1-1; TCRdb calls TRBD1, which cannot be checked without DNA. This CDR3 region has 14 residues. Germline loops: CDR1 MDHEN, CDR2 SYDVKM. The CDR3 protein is CASGKQGWATEAFF.

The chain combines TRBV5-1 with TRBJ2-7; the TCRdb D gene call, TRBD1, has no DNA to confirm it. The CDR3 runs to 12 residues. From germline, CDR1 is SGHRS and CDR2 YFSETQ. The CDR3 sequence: CASSWTGYEQYF.

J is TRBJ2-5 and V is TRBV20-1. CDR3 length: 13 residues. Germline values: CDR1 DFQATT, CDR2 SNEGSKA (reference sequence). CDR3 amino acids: CSARGFSQETQYF.

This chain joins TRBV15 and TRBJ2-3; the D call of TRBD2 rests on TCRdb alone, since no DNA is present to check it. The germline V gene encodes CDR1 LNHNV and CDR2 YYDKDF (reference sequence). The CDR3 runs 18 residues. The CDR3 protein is CATSLGASGGGHTDTQYF.

The CDR3 region is CASSLINGELFF. The rearrangement links TRBV7-9 to TRBJ2-2. CDR1 is SEHNR, CDR2 FQNEAQ, per germline (reference sequence). The CDR3 extends over 12 amino acids. The variable domain in full, with the rest retrieved from reference TRBV7-9 and TRBJ2-2, is DTGVSQNPRHKITKRGQNVTFRCDPISEHNRLYWYRQTLGQGPEFLTYFQNEAQLEKSRLLSDRFSAERPKGSFSTLEIQRTEQGDSAMYLCASSLINGELFFGEGSRLTVL.

The CDR3 reads CATSDLAPGRPNYGYTF. The chain couples TRBV24-1 to TRBJ1-2; TCRdb reports TRBD1, a call that lacks DNA to check it against. Germline V CDR1 and CDR2: KGHDR, SFDVKD. The CDR3 has 17 residues.

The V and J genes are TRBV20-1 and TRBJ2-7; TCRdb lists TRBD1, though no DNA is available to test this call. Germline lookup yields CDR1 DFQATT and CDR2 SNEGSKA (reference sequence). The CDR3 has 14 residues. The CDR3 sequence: CSAQADRGLYEQYF.

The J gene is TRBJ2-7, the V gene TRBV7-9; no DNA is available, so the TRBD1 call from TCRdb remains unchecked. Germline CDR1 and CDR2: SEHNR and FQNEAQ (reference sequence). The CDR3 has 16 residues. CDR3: CASSLIPLDRTYEQYF.

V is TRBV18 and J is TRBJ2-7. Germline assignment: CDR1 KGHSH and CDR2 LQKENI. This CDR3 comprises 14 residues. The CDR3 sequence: CASSPPQSSYEQYF.

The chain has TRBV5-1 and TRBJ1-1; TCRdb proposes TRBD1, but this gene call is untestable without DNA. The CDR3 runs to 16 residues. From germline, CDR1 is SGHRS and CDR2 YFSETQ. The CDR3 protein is CASSWGQGEMNTEAFF.

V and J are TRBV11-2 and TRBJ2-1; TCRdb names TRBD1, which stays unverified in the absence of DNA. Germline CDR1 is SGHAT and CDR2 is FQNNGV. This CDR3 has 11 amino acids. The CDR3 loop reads CASRIGGEQFF.

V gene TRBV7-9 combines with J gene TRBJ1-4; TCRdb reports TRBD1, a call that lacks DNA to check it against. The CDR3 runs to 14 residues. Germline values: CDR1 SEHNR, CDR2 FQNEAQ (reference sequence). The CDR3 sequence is CASSNSGVNEKLFF.

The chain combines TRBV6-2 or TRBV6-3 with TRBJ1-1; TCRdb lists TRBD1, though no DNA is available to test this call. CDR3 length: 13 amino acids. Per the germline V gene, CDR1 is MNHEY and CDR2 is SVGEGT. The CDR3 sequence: CASGDRRNTEAFF.

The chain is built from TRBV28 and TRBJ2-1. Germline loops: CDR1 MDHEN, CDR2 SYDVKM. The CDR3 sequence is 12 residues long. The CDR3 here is CASSTSYNEQFF.

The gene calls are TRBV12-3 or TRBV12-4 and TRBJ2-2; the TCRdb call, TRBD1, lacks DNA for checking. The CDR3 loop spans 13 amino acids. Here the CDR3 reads CACTGTIAGELFF.

The chain's CDR3 is CSVEGGTGIAGELFF. This chain uses TRBV29-1 with TRBJ2-2; the D call of TRBD1 rests on TCRdb alone, since no DNA is present to check it. This CDR3 is 15 amino acids long. In germline, CDR1 is SQVTM, CDR2 ANQGSEA.

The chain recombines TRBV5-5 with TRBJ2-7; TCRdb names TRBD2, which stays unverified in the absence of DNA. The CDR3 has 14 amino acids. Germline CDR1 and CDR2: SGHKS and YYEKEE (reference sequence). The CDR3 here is CATQPGGGDYEQYF.

Here the CDR3 reads CASSPTFEYSGNTIYF. J is TRBJ1-3 and V is TRBV28. CDR1 and CDR2 from the germline V gene are MDHEN and SYDVKM. This CDR3 has 16 residues. Variable domain in full (rest from reference TRBV28 and TRBJ1-3): DVKVTQSSRYLVKRTGEKVFLECVQDMDHENMFWYRQDPGLGLRLIYFSYDVKMKEKGDIPEGYSVSREKKERFSLILESASTNQTSMYLCASSPTFEYSGNTIYFGEGSWLTVV.

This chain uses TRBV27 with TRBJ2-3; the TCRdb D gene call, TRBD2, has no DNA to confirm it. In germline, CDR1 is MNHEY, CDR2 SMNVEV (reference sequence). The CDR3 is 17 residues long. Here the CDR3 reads CASSFELAGEGTDTQYF.

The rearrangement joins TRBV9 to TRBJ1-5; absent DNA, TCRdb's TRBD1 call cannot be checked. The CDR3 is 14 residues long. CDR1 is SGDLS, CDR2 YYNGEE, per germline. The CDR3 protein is CASSVSTGGNPQHF. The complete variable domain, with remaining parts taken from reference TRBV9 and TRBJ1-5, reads DSGVTQTPKHLITATGQRVTLRCSPRSGDLSVYWYQQSLDQGLQFLIQYYNGEERAKGNILERFSAQQFPDLHSELNLSSLELGDSALYFCASSVSTGGNPQHFGDGTRLSIL.

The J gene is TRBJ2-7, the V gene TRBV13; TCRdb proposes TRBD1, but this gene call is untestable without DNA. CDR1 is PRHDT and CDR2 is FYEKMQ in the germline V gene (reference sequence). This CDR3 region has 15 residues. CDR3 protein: CASSLKGQGFYEQYF.

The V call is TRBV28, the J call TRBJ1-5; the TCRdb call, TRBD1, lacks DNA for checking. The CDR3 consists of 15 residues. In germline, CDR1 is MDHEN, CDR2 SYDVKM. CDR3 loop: CASSYRGLSNQPQHF.

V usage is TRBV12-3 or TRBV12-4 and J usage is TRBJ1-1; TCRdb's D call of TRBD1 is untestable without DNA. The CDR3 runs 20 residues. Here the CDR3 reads CASSLALSRTLGGPNTEAFF.

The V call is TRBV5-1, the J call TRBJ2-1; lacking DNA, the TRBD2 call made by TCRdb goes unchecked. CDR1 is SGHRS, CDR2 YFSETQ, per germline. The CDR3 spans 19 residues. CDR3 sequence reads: CASSLEGLAGVGPYNEQFF.

CDR3 protein: CASSLAGILAGETQYF. The rearrangement links TRBV7-6 to TRBJ2-5; TCRdb returns TRBD1, unconfirmable since there is no DNA. Germline V gene data show CDR1 as SGHVS and CDR2 as FNYEAQ. The CDR3 runs 16 residues.